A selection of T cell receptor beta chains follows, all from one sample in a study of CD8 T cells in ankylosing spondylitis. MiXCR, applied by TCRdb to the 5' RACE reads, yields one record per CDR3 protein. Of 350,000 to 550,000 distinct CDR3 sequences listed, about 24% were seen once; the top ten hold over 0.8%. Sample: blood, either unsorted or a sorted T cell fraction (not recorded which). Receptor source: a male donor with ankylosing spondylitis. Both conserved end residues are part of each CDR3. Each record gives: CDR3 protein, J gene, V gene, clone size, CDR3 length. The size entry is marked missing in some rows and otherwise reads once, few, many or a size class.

cdr3_aa: CASSRDRDVQEQFF; j_call: TRBJ2-1; v_call: TRBV2; clone_size: few; cdr3_length: 14
cdr3_aa: CASSLAGTFYEQYF; j_call: TRBJ2-7; v_call: TRBV5-6; clone_size: .; cdr3_length: 14
cdr3_aa: CSVELGGSNTQYF; j_call: TRBJ2-3; v_call: TRBV29-1; clone_size: many; cdr3_length: 13
cdr3_aa: CASSWSGSYNEQFF; j_call: TRBJ2-1; v_call: TRBV5-1; clone_size: few; cdr3_length: 14
cdr3_aa: CSARQGARDGYTF; j_call: TRBJ1-2; v_call: TRBV20-1; clone_size: few; cdr3_length: 13
cdr3_aa: CRVAGAGGETQYF; j_call: TRBJ2-5; v_call: TRBV29-1; clone_size: .; cdr3_length: 13
cdr3_aa: CASSEVLSGANVLTF; j_call: TRBJ2-6; v_call: TRBV2; clone_size: .; cdr3_length: 15
cdr3_aa: CATEQNTGELFF; j_call: TRBJ2-2; v_call: TRBV24-1; clone_size: few; cdr3_length: 12
cdr3_aa: CSAKRASGFSDTQYF; j_call: TRBJ2-3; v_call: TRBV20-1; clone_size: few; cdr3_length: 15
cdr3_aa: CASSPDRHRSNQPQHF; j_call: TRBJ1-5; v_call: TRBV7-8; clone_size: many; cdr3_length: 16
cdr3_aa: CASQGGIYGYTF; j_call: TRBJ1-2; v_call: TRBV19; clone_size: few; cdr3_length: 12
cdr3_aa: CASSPHRDGETEAFF; j_call: TRBJ1-1; v_call: TRBV3-1; clone_size: .; cdr3_length: 15
cdr3_aa: CASSPTGDSYNEQFF; j_call: TRBJ2-1; v_call: TRBV18; clone_size: .; cdr3_length: 15
cdr3_aa: CASSRYLEGIDEQYF; j_call: TRBJ2-7; v_call: TRBV27; clone_size: few; cdr3_length: 15
cdr3_aa: CASSPRVRETQYF; j_call: TRBJ2-5; v_call: TRBV7-2; clone_size: .; cdr3_length: 13
cdr3_aa: CASSLLATSVSEQFF; j_call: TRBJ2-1; v_call: TRBV5-6; clone_size: .; cdr3_length: 15
cdr3_aa: CASSREVQETQYF; j_call: TRBJ2-5; v_call: TRBV5-1; clone_size: medium-sized; cdr3_length: 13
cdr3_aa: CATSDPGQGSRETQYF; j_call: TRBJ2-5; v_call: TRBV24-1; clone_size: .; cdr3_length: 16
cdr3_aa: CASTPPDTEAFF; j_call: TRBJ1-1; v_call: TRBV27; clone_size: .; cdr3_length: 12
cdr3_aa: CASSNRVVNSPLHF; j_call: TRBJ1-6; v_call: TRBV6-1; clone_size: .; cdr3_length: 14
cdr3_aa: CASSQGTGGRYNEQFF; j_call: TRBJ2-1; v_call: TRBV4-1; clone_size: few; cdr3_length: 16
cdr3_aa: CSVPGRSSYEQYF; j_call: TRBJ2-7; v_call: TRBV29-1; clone_size: .; cdr3_length: 13
cdr3_aa: CSASDRGGYGYTF; j_call: TRBJ1-2; v_call: TRBV29-1; clone_size: few; cdr3_length: 13
cdr3_aa: CASSLQVSSYNEQFF; j_call: TRBJ2-1; v_call: TRBV18; clone_size: .; cdr3_length: 15
cdr3_aa: CASSRSGSHNEQFF; j_call: TRBJ2-1; v_call: TRBV6-1; clone_size: few; cdr3_length: 14
cdr3_aa: CASSLVVSLGSTDTQYF; j_call: TRBJ2-3; v_call: TRBV7-2; clone_size: few; cdr3_length: 17
cdr3_aa: CSARDGNEKLFF; j_call: TRBJ1-4; v_call: TRBV20-1; clone_size: few; cdr3_length: 12
cdr3_aa: CASSLARTTEGTDTQYF; j_call: TRBJ2-3; v_call: TRBV5-1; clone_size: .; cdr3_length: 17
cdr3_aa: CASSQVLLTEAFF; j_call: TRBJ1-1; v_call: TRBV3-1; clone_size: few; cdr3_length: 13
cdr3_aa: CASNLLVQETQYF; j_call: TRBJ2-5; v_call: TRBV7-9; clone_size: .; cdr3_length: 13
cdr3_aa: CASSSRQGNYGYTF; j_call: TRBJ1-2; v_call: TRBV7-2; clone_size: few; cdr3_length: 14
cdr3_aa: CASSFFGGPETQYF; j_call: TRBJ2-5; v_call: TRBV12-3/TRBV12-4; clone_size: .; cdr3_length: 14
cdr3_aa: CASSENRVDTEQFF; j_call: TRBJ2-1; v_call: TRBV2; clone_size: .; cdr3_length: 14
cdr3_aa: CASSLSGPTYEQYF; j_call: TRBJ2-7; v_call: TRBV5-1; clone_size: .; cdr3_length: 14
cdr3_aa: CSAGVGGLAGNQPQHF; j_call: TRBJ1-5; v_call: TRBV20-1; clone_size: .; cdr3_length: 16
cdr3_aa: CASSPLAGVGGYTF; j_call: TRBJ1-2; v_call: TRBV5-1; clone_size: few; cdr3_length: 14
cdr3_aa: CATSREREGWNEQFF; j_call: TRBJ2-1; v_call: TRBV15; clone_size: many; cdr3_length: 15
cdr3_aa: CSAPWGWSDTQYF; j_call: TRBJ2-3; v_call: TRBV20-1; clone_size: few; cdr3_length: 13
cdr3_aa: CSVPRAQGGETQYF; j_call: TRBJ2-5; v_call: TRBV20-1; clone_size: few; cdr3_length: 14
cdr3_aa: CASSLVASGIDEQFF; j_call: TRBJ2-1; v_call: TRBV7-6; clone_size: .; cdr3_length: 15
cdr3_aa: CASRPRGAGTDTQYF; j_call: TRBJ2-3; v_call: TRBV12-3/TRBV12-4; clone_size: .; cdr3_length: 15
cdr3_aa: CSARSGTRDEQFF; j_call: TRBJ2-1; v_call: TRBV20-1; clone_size: .; cdr3_length: 13
cdr3_aa: CATSRDPPITQAEQYF; j_call: TRBJ2-7; v_call: TRBV15; clone_size: .; cdr3_length: 16
cdr3_aa: CASRTLGDRETQYF; j_call: TRBJ2-5; v_call: TRBV27; clone_size: .; cdr3_length: 14
cdr3_aa: CASSPLLDAGANVLTF; j_call: TRBJ2-6; v_call: TRBV27; clone_size: once; cdr3_length: 16
cdr3_aa: CASSQMALLTDTQYF; j_call: TRBJ2-3; v_call: TRBV3-1; clone_size: .; cdr3_length: 15
cdr3_aa: CASRYNRDSPLHF; j_call: TRBJ1-6; v_call: TRBV12-3/TRBV12-4; clone_size: .; cdr3_length: 13
cdr3_aa: CSAPPWASGGNEQFF; j_call: TRBJ2-1; v_call: TRBV20-1; clone_size: .; cdr3_length: 15
cdr3_aa: CASSPLRSANTGELFF; j_call: TRBJ2-2; v_call: TRBV18; clone_size: .; cdr3_length: 16
cdr3_aa: CASSQDVGTLTDTQYF; j_call: TRBJ2-3; v_call: TRBV14; clone_size: few; cdr3_length: 16
cdr3_aa: CASSVGQGSPGELFF; j_call: TRBJ2-2; v_call: TRBV2; clone_size: few; cdr3_length: 15
cdr3_aa: CASSLVQGIEQYF; j_call: TRBJ2-7; v_call: TRBV5-1; clone_size: .; cdr3_length: 13
cdr3_aa: CASSYSKQGARYCQPQHF; j_call: TRBJ1-5; v_call: TRBV6-5; clone_size: .; cdr3_length: 18
cdr3_aa: CAISESGTGYSGANVLTF; j_call: TRBJ2-6; v_call: TRBV10-3; clone_size: .; cdr3_length: 18
cdr3_aa: CASTFSVAGTYNEQFF; j_call: TRBJ2-1; v_call: TRBV19; clone_size: once; cdr3_length: 16
cdr3_aa: CASVEQQNTEAFF; j_call: TRBJ1-1; v_call: TRBV12-5; clone_size: once; cdr3_length: 13
cdr3_aa: CASSLMTSGSSLGEQFF; j_call: TRBJ2-1; v_call: TRBV7-2; clone_size: .; cdr3_length: 17
cdr3_aa: CSASGQVRGLAGQETQYF; j_call: TRBJ2-5; v_call: TRBV20-1; clone_size: few; cdr3_length: 18
cdr3_aa: CASSLATPGLEKLFF; j_call: TRBJ1-4; v_call: TRBV7-9; clone_size: .; cdr3_length: 15